The 6 T cell receptor beta chains below were found in one sample sequenced in a study of cytomegalovirus exposure and HLA in healthy donors (TCRdb year 2017). Library method: the immunoSEQ multiplex PCR assay. The multiplex PCR relied on a mix of 60 forward primers for TCR Vbeta segments and 13 reverse primers for TCR Jbeta segments. This is the immuneACCESS table as TCRdb keeps it, with only in-frame sequences that have V and J called. A part of the clones is gone; compared with another copy, unresolved V genes explain less than half, and the rest is unexplained. This sample comprises fewer than 120,000 clones, under 85% of them detected only once. The ten largest clones capture 5% to 7.5% of the sample. The specimen sequenced was PBMCs. The receptors come from a young man in good health and CMV-seropositive.

The genes are TRBV10-1 and TRBJ2-7; D not resolved. V lost 6 bases and J 3 bases, leaving 15 bases between the germline ends. The CDR3 is 14 residues long. The germline gives CDR1 WNHNN, CDR2 SYGVQD (reference sequence). The CDR3 reads CASSRGQSSYEQYF. The CDR3 DNA sequence: TGCGCCAGCAGCCGTGGGCAATCAAGCTACGAGCAGTACTTC.

V and J are TRBV10-2 and TRBJ1-2, with D tentatively TRBD1 (5 bases). CDR1 and CDR2 (germline): WSHSY, SAAADI. Trimming pared 3 bases from V and 7 bases from J, leaving 15 bases between. The CDR3 is 14 residues long. CDR3 in amino acids: CASSEGAAFLGYTF. In DNA form, the CDR3 reads TGCGCCAGCAGTGAAGGGGCCGCCTTTCTTGGCTACACCTTC.

The rearrangement uses TRBV27 and TRBJ2-7; tentatively, D is TRBD2 (6 bases). Germline-derived CDR1 and CDR2 are MNHEY and SMNVEV (reference sequence). The CDR3 runs to 13 residues. V was cut by 5 bases and J by 6 bases, with 14 bases left in between. The CDR3 nucleotides read TGTGCCAGCAGTCAAGAACTAGCAAGCGAGCAGTACTTC. It encodes CASSQELASEQYF.

V gene TRBV7-2 combines with J gene TRBJ1-6, with D maybe TRBD1 (5 bases). Trimming stripped 4 bases from V and 7 bases from J, with 17 bases between. The V gene's germline CDR1 is SGHTA and CDR2 FQGNSA. The CDR3 is made up of 16 amino acids. The CDR3 sequence is CASSYGWGAENSPLHF. Here the CDR3 DNA reads TGTGCCAGCAGCTACGGTTGGGGCGCGGAAAATTCACCCCTCCACTTT. The variable domain in full, with the rest retrieved from reference TRBV7-2 and TRBJ1-6, is GAGVSQSPSNKVTEKGKDVELRCDPISGHTALYWYRQSLGQGLEFLIYFQGNSAPDKSGLPSDRFSAERTGGSVSTLTIQRTQQEDSAVYLCASSYGWGAENSPLHFGNGTRLTVT.

This clone was seen at least ten times. The chain recombines TRBV4-2 with TRBJ2-4, with TRBD1 matching 9 bases. The CDR3 is made up of 15 amino acids. CDR1 LGHNA and CDR2 YNFKEQ come from the germline V gene. J gave up 7 bases and V 1 base, and 5 bases lay outside the gene matches. The CDR3 is CASSQGGQGMNIQYF. The CDR3 nucleotides read TGTGCCAGCAGCCAAGGTGGACAGGGGATGAACATTCAGTACTTC.

The genes are TRBV4-2 and TRBJ2-3; the match to TRBD1 covers 7 bases. Looked up from germline, CDR1 is LGHNA and CDR2 is YNFKEQ. The CDR3 extends over 14 amino acids. Trimming removed 4 bases from V and 6 bases from J; junction bases left unmatched: 7. The DNA of the CDR3 is TGTGCCAGCAGCCCCCGAGGACAGGCTGATACGCAGTATTTT. Translated: CASSPRGQADTQYF.